This T cell receptor beta chain was sequenced for a study of OX40 agonist ivuxolimab in advanced cancers. General notes on the study: Ivuxolimab, which targeted the costimulatory receptor OX40 (CD134), was an agonistic, fully human IgG2 monoclonal antibody. Intravenous ivuxolimab was administered to patients every 2 weeks at six dose levels: 0.01, 0.1, 0.3, 1.5, 3 and 10 mg/kg. Of the approximately 50 patients in dose escalation, about 20 had hepatocellular carcinoma, some 15 had melanoma, 9 had renal cell carcinoma and 9 had head and neck cancer. The dose-escalation cohort was 82.7% male with a mean age of about 58 years, ranging from roughly 23 to 80. Prior anti-PD-1, anti-PD-L1 or anti-CTLA-4 therapy was permitted, and checkpoint inhibitors had been received by roughly two fifths of dose-escalation patients. Partial responses occurred in three dose-escalation patients, of whom one had hepatocellular carcinoma and two had cutaneous melanoma. The point of sequencing TCRbeta in the periphery was to test whether ivuxolimab changed TCR sequence diversity and drove clonal T-cell expansion. The monotherapy dose-escalation portion (N ≈ 52 patients) of the phase I ivuxolimab trial is reported in the paper. The full study reports these points: At doses of 0.1 to 3.0 mg/kg, clonal expansion of both CD4+ and CD8+ T cells in blood was seen between baseline and week 6. After ivuxolimab, expanded clones were on average more numerous among CD8+ T cells than among CD4+ T cells. In the 0.1-3.0 mg/kg groups, partial responders were among the patients with the lowest normalized peripheral clonal expansion, particularly in CD8+ T cells. The antigen specificity of the peripheral T cells that underwent clonal expansion was not determined. Low levels of normalized T-cell clonal expansion were also seen in some patients who did not respond.

Genomic DNA was isolated from the sorted cells so that the TCRbeta CDR3 region could be sequenced. TCRbeta CDR3 regions were sequenced using the immunoSEQ Assay. The table comes from immuneACCESS by way of TCRdb, which keeps in-frame sequences with V and J called. Part of the clones is missing from these tables; in studies checked, under half for an unresolved V gene and the rest for unknown reasons. The sample contains roughly 60,000 clones, approximately 90% of them found a single time. The ten largest clonotypes hold roughly 0.45% of the sample. Worth noting for this clone: Its antigen is not yet known. The input lacks base qualities; no much larger clone sits a single base away.

Trimming removed 4 bases from V and 6 bases from J; the gene matches leave 7 bases unexplained. The germline V gene (reference sequence) yields GTSNPN for CDR1 and SVGIG for CDR2. The CDR3 goes from the cysteine to the phenylalanine over 14 residues. The entry retains the CDR3 DNA only, 42 bases that are in frame from base 1. The trial excluded patients who had a history of autoimmune disease or were on systemic immunosuppression. In every dose cohort, peripheral blood was drawn for TCR sequencing at baseline, cycle 4 day 1, and cycle 7 day 1. Samples were obtained from an open-label, multicenter, first-in-human phase I dose-escalation trial of ivuxolimab. The trial enrolled adults with locally advanced or metastatic head and neck squamous cell, hepatocellular, melanoma or renal cell carcinoma. Before TCR sequencing, CD4+ T cells and CD8+ T cells were sorted from peripheral blood as separate populations.

Sample: CD4+ or CD8+ T cells sorted from blood, taken in a trial of the OX40 agonist ivuxolimab. This receptor chain uses TRBV30 and TRBJ1-5; 9 of the junction bases match TRBD1. This clonotype was sampled from an adult with an advanced solid tumor such as melanoma, head and neck, liver or kidney cancer. The DNA reads as follows: TGTGCCTGGAAGGGACAGGGTTCGGCTCAGCCCCAGCATTTT. This sequence encodes CAWKGQGSAQPQHF.